This T cell receptor (beta chain) was identified in a study of vaccination effects on CD4 cells after COVID-19. The CDR3 runs 16 residues. V lost 0 bases and J lost 3; bases outside the gene matches: 5. Germline CDR1 and CDR2: SQVTM and ANQGSEA. Pools of viral peptides were used by the ViraFEST assay to expand antigen-specific CD4+ T cells ahead of sequencing. When nine to ten days of culture had elapsed, CD4+ T cells were isolated. Nucleocapsid antibodies were negative in the vaccine recipients, who had never had SARS-CoV-2 infection. Half-medium replacement with IL-2 medium occurred on days 3 and 7. This clone was detected a few times. Its antigen remains unknown. Study-wide results and caveats: Among infection- and vaccine-induced clones, marked clonal contraction occurred late after vaccination. Few convalescent patients were studied, and early post-infection samples were lacking. Within healthy vaccinees, only 1 of 255 vaccine-induced clones displayed cross-reactivity with common cold coronaviruses.

Some clones are missing from TCRdb's copy, which holds only in-frame ones; the method was immunoSEQ multiplex PCR. This repertoire shows 40,000 to 45,000 clones, around 70% found once; its top ten account for approximately 30%. The sequences come from CD4+ T cells from PBMCs cultured with HCoV-OC43 spike peptides, collected before COVID-19 vaccination. As for subset: HCoV-OC43 spike overlapping peptide pool stimulation. The rearrangement links TRBV29-1 to TRBJ2-3, with 11 bases fitting TRBD2. The source of this sequence is a human donor who received a COVID-19 vaccine. The CDR3 loop is CSVEDRLAGMTDTQYF. The DNA for the CDR3 is TGCAGCGTTGAAGATCGACTAGCGGGAATGACAGATACGCAGTATTTT.